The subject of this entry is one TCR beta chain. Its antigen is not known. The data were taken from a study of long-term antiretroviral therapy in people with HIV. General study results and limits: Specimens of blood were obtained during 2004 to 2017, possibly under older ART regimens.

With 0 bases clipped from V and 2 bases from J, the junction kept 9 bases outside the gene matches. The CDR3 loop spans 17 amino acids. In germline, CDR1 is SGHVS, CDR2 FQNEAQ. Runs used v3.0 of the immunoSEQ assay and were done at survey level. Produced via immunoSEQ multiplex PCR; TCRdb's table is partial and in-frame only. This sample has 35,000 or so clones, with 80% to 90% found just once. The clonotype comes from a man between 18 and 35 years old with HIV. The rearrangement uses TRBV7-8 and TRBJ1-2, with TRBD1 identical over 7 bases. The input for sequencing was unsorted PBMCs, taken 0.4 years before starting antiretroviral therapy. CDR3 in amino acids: CASSLAGRRDRNYGYTF. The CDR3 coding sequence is TGTGCCAGCAGCTTAGCCGGACGAAGGGACAGAAACTATGGCTACACCTTC.